A selection of T cell receptor beta chains follows, all from one sample in a study of blood T cells in healthy people across ages. From the 5' RACE reads, TCRdb called clonotypes with MiXCR, one entry per CDR3 protein. Here the sample spans some 890,000 distinct CDR3 sequences, around 29% being singletons. The same sample was also studied in work on T cells of mothers and their children.

Sequenced sample: blood. These receptors all come from a woman aged 40 to 50 in good health. The CDR3 runs from the conserved cysteine through the conserved F or W.

v_call: TRBV2
j_call: TRBJ1-6
cdr3_aa: CASSPGAQQGMDSPLHF

v_call: TRBV1
j_call: TRBJ2-1
cdr3_aa: CTSSQVCEQFF

v_call: TRBV5-6
j_call: TRBJ1-5
cdr3_aa: CASSSGASPQHF

v_call: TRBV28
j_call: TRBJ1-5
cdr3_aa: CASRNTGAPAYSNQPQHF

v_call: TRBV12-3/TRBV12-4
j_call: TRBJ1-5
cdr3_aa: CASSGTGGNQPQHF

v_call: TRBV7-2
j_call: TRBJ2-1
cdr3_aa: CASSLAGSGSYNEQFF

v_call: TRBV12-3/TRBV12-4
j_call: TRBJ2-3
cdr3_aa: CASSLAIESEQDTQYF

v_call: TRBV20-1
j_call: TRBJ1-4
cdr3_aa: CSAGGPDSSPEKLFF

v_call: TRBV7-6
j_call: TRBJ2-7
cdr3_aa: CATSPGGAYEQYF

v_call: TRBV27
j_call: TRBJ2-7
cdr3_aa: CASSPMLTSGYNEQYF

v_call: TRBV12-3/TRBV12-4
j_call: TRBJ2-3
cdr3_aa: CASSPPYGALLSDTQYF

v_call: TRBV15
j_call: TRBJ1-2
cdr3_aa: CATSRDSRTNYGYTF

v_call: TRBV2
j_call: TRBJ2-5
cdr3_aa: CASSRIQETQYF

v_call: TRBV5-1
j_call: TRBJ2-7
cdr3_aa: CASSLALQGHEQYF

v_call: TRBV25-1
j_call: TRBJ1-4
cdr3_aa: CASIRAQDGEKLFF

v_call: TRBV5-1
j_call: TRBJ2-7
cdr3_aa: CASSLETGDSYEQYF

v_call: TRBV28
j_call: TRBJ2-1
cdr3_aa: CASSWQRNEQFF

v_call: TRBV7-2
j_call: TRBJ2-5
cdr3_aa: CASSFQQGRETQYF

v_call: TRBV3-1
j_call: TRBJ2-3
cdr3_aa: CASSSFSSGATQYF

v_call: TRBV12-3/TRBV12-4
j_call: TRBJ2-1
cdr3_aa: CASSPSGVKGSYNEQFF

v_call: TRBV28
j_call: TRBJ1-3
cdr3_aa: CASTAVTTGNTIYF

v_call: TRBV29-1
j_call: TRBJ1-1
cdr3_aa: CSVDRGPNTEAFF

v_call: TRBV29-1
j_call: TRBJ2-2
cdr3_aa: CSVVSGLNTGELFF

v_call: TRBV7-2
j_call: TRBJ1-2
cdr3_aa: CASSLDWTGNYGYTF

v_call: TRBV20-1
j_call: TRBJ1-1
cdr3_aa: CSASYDPNTEAFF

v_call: TRBV6-5
j_call: TRBJ2-6
cdr3_aa: CASSYSSFSGANVLTF

v_call: TRBV3-1
j_call: TRBJ1-2
cdr3_aa: CASSQDGESPISGYTF

v_call: TRBV5-5
j_call: TRBJ1-6
cdr3_aa: CASSLLGPLGNSPLHF

v_call: TRBV20-1
j_call: TRBJ1-5
cdr3_aa: CSARAGQAPQHF

v_call: TRBV27
j_call: TRBJ1-2
cdr3_aa: CASRDPGTEKNYGYTF

v_call: TRBV3-1
j_call: TRBJ2-7
cdr3_aa: CASSEEQGGGEQYF

v_call: TRBV5-1
j_call: TRBJ1-2
cdr3_aa: CASSLATGGSNYGYTF

v_call: TRBV9
j_call: TRBJ2-1
cdr3_aa: CASSGTSDPSSYNEQFF

v_call: TRBV28
j_call: TRBJ1-2
cdr3_aa: CASSLNQGNGYTF

v_call: TRBV12-3/TRBV12-4
j_call: TRBJ1-2
cdr3_aa: CASSARVGGYTF

v_call: TRBV20-1
j_call: TRBJ2-7
cdr3_aa: CSAAPHEQYF

v_call: TRBV6-2/TRBV6-3
j_call: TRBJ2-6
cdr3_aa: CASSYDSHGTGANVLTF

v_call: TRBV9
j_call: TRBJ2-3
cdr3_aa: CASSVESWGSSQYF

v_call: TRBV2
j_call: TRBJ1-5
cdr3_aa: CASSEPSTVNQPQHF

v_call: TRBV11-3
j_call: TRBJ2-1
cdr3_aa: CASSSPGQYNEQFF

v_call: TRBV5-6
j_call: TRBJ2-5
cdr3_aa: CASSSSRVAGGGQETQYF

v_call: TRBV7-9
j_call: TRBJ2-1
cdr3_aa: CASSPIAGGIYNEQFF

v_call: TRBV4-1
j_call: TRBJ1-5
cdr3_aa: CASNPGVWSNQPQHF

v_call: TRBV12-3/TRBV12-4
j_call: TRBJ2-5
cdr3_aa: CASSFLPRTGKGTQYF

v_call: TRBV5-1
j_call: TRBJ2-2
cdr3_aa: CASSEGQPANTGELFF

v_call: TRBV9
j_call: TRBJ1-4
cdr3_aa: CASSGPTGAYNEKLFF

v_call: TRBV15
j_call: TRBJ2-7
cdr3_aa: CATSRDLQVSYEQYF

v_call: TRBV7-2
j_call: TRBJ2-2
cdr3_aa: CASSTTGELFF

v_call: TRBV9
j_call: TRBJ2-1
cdr3_aa: CASSVEGLSYNEQFF

v_call: TRBV7-9
j_call: TRBJ2-1
cdr3_aa: CASSLADNNEQFF

v_call: TRBV7-2
j_call: TRBJ1-6
cdr3_aa: CASSFGTERRSPLHF